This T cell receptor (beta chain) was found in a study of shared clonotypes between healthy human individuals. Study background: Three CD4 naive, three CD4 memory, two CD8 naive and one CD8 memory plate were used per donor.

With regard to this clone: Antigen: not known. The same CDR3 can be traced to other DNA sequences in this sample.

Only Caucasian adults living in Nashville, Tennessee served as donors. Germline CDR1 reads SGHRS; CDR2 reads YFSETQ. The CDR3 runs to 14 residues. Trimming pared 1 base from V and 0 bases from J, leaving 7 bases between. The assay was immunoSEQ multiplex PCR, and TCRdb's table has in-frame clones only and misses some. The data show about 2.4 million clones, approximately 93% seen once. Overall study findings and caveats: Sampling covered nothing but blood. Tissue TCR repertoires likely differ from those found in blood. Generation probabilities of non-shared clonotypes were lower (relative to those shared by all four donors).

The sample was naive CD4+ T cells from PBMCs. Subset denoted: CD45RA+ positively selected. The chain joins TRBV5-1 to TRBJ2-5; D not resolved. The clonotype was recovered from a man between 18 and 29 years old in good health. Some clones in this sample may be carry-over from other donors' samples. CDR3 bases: TGCGCCAGCAGCTTGCTTGCAGACCAAGAGACCCAGTACTTC. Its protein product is CASSLLADQETQYF.